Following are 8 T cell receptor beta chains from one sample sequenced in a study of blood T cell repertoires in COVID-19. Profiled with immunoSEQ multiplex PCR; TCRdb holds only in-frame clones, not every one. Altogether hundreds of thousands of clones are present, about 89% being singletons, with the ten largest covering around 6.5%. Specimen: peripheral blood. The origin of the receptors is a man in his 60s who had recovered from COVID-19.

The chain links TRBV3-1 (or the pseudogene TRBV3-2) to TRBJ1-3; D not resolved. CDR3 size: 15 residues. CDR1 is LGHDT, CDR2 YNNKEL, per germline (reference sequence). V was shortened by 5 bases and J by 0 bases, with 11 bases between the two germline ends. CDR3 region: CASSLDSRSGNTIYF. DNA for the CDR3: TGTGCCAGCAGCTTAGATTCCCGCTCTGGAAACACCATATATTTT.

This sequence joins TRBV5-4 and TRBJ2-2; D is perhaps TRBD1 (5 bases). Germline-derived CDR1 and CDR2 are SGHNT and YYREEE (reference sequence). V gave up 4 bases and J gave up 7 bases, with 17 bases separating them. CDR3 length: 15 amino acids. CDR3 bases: TGTGCCAGCAGCATACGCGCCGCGCAGGGCGGGGAGCTGTTTTTT. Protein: CASSIRAAQGGELFF.

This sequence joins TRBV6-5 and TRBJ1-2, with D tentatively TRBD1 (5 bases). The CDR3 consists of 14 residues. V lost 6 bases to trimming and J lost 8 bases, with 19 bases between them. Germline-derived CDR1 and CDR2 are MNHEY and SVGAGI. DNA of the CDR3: TGTGCCAGCAGGCCCGGAGTGGGGGGAAGAGGCTACACCTTC. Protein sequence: CASRPGVGGRGYTF.

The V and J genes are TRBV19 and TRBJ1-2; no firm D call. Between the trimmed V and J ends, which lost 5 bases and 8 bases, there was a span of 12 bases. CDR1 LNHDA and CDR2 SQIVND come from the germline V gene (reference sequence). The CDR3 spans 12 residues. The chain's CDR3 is CASSPSRSGYTF. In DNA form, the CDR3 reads TGTGCCAGTAGTCCCTCTCGAAGCGGCTACACCTTC.

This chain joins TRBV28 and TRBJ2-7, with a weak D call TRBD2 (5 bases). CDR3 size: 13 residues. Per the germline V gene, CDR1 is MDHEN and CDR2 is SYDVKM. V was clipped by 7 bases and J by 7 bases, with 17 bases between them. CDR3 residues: CASTSSIPGEQYF. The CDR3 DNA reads TGTGCCAGCACCTCATCAATCCCGGGGGAGCAGTACTTC.

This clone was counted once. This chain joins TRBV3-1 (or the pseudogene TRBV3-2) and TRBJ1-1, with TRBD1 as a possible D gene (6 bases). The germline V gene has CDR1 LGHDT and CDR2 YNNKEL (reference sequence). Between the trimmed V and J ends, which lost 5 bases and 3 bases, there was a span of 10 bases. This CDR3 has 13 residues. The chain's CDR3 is CASSRGGDTEAFF. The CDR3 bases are TGTGCCAGCAGCAGGGGGGGGGACACTGAAGCTTTCTTT.

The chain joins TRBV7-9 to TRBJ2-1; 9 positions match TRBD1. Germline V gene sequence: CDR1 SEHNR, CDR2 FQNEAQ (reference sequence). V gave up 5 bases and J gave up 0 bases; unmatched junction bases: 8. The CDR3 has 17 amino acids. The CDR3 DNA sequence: TGTGCCAGCAGCCGCTGGACAGGGGACAGCTCCTACAATGAGCAGTTCTTC. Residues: CASSRWTGDSSYNEQFF.

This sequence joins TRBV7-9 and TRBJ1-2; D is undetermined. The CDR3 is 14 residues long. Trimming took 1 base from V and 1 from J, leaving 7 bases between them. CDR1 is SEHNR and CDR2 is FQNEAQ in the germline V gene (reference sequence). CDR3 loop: CASSLGSGNYGYTF. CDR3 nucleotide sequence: TGTGCCAGCAGCTTAGGATCGGGTAACTATGGCTACACCTTC.